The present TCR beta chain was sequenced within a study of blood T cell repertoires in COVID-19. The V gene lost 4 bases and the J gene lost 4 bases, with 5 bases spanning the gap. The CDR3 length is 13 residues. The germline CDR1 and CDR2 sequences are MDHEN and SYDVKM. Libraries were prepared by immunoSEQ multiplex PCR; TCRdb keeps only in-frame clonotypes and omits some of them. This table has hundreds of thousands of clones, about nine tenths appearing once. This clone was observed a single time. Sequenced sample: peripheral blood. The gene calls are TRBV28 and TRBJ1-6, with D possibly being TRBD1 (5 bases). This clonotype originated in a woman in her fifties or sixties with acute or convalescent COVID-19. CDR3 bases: TGTGCCAGCAGTTCAGGGTATAATTCACCCCTCCACTTT. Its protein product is CASSSGYNSPLHF.